The T cell receptor beta chain described here comes from a study of tumor and adjacent non-tumor tissue in lung cancer. For the study at large: The cohort had 12 adenocarcinoma, a couple of squamous cell and 1 small cell patients. Each sample yielded approximately 4 million productive TCRbeta reads on average. General study findings and limits: Tumor tissue had significantly higher TCR diversity than normal lung.

The library came from three nested PCR rounds adapted from ARM-PCR protocols. TCRdb itself ran the multiplex PCR reads through MiXCR, one entry per CDR3 protein. This sample carries around 210,000 distinct CDR3 sequences, less than 80% of them seen once, and the ten largest clones take under 30%. This CDR3 is 16 amino acids long. The germline gives CDR1 SGHNT, CDR2 YYREEE (reference sequence). RNA was extracted from bulk tissue without any cell sorting. This clonotype has a single count. Its antigen is undetermined. One end of the junction is discordant with germline, which a read error may explain. This clonotype originated in a man aged 55 to 70 with non-small cell lung cancer. Sequencing was performed on lung tumor tissue. V and J are TRBV5-4 and TRBJ2-1; 10 bases are shared with TRBD1. CDR3 amino acids: CTSSLAVGQGTNEQFF. CDR3 bases: TGTACCAGCAGCTTGGCCGTGGGACAGGGGACCAATGAGCAGTTCTTC.